This record looks at one TCR beta chain sequence and its context. No antigen is known for it. These data are taken from a study of cytomegalovirus exposure and HLA in healthy donors. Study outcomes and limitations: Indistinguishable V segments such as TRBV6-2 and TRBV6-3 were excluded.

In nominal health when sampled, donors likely had unrecorded immune exposures nonetheless. The V gene's germline CDR1 is SGHVS and CDR2 FNYEAQ. The CDR3 spans 16 residues. V lost 1 base, J lost 3 bases, and 8 bases stayed unmatched. The PCR was carried out with 60 Vbeta primers and 13 Jbeta primers. Libraries were prepared by immunoSEQ multiplex PCR; TCRdb keeps only in-frame clonotypes and omits some of them. The data contain 140,000 to 150,000 clones, around 59% of them seen just once; the ten biggest clones take up 1.8%. The sequencing input was PBMCs. The TCR sequence derives from a male donor in good health and CMV-seronegative. V and J are TRBV7-6 and TRBJ1-1, with 7 bases that match TRBD1. CDR3 sequence reads: CASSLVAGQSHTEAFF. CDR3 DNA: TGTGCCAGCAGCTTAGTAGCGGGACAGAGTCACACTGAAGCTTTCTTT.